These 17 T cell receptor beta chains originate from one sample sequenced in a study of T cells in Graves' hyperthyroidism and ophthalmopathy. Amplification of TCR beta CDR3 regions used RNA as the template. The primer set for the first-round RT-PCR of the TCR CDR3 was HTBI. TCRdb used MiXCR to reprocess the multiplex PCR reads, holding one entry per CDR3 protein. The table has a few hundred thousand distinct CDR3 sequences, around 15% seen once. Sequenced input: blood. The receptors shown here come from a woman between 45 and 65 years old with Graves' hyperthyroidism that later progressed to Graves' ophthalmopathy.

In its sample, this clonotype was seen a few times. In DNA, the CDR3 is TGCAGTGCTAGACTTGTAGGAGGCGATCAGCCCCAGCATTTT. Translating gives CSARLVGGDQPQHF. This chain connects TRBV20-1 to TRBJ1-5; D ambiguous. Germline V gives CDR1 DFQATT, CDR2 SNEGSKA (reference sequence). This CDR3 is 14 amino acids long. Trimming took 2 bases from V and 5 from J, leaving 13 bases between them.

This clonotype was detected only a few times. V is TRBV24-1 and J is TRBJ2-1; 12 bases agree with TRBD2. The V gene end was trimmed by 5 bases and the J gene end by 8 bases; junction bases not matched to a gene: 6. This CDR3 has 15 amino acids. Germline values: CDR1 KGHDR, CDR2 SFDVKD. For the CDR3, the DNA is TGTGCCACCAGTGCGACTAGCGGGAGTAGGCATGAGCAGTTCTTC. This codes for CATSATSGSRHEQFF.

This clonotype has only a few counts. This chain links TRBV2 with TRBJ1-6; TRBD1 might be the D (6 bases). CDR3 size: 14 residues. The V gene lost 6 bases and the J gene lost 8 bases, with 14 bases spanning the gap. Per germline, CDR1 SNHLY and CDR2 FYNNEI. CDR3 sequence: CASSQQGQDSPLHF. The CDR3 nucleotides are TGTGCCAGCAGCCAACAGGGTCAGGATTCACCCCTCCACTTT.

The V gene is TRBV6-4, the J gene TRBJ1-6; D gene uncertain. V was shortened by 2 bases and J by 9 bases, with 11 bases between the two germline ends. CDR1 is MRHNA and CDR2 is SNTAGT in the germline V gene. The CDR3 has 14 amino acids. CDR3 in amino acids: CASSDPGRGSPLHF. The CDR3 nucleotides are TGTGCCAGCAGTGACCCCGGACGGGGTTCACCCCTCCACTTT.

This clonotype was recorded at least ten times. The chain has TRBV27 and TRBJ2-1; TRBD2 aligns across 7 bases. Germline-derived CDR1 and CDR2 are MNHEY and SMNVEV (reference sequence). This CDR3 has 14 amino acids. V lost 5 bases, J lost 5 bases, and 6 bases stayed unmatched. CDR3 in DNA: TGTGCCAGCAGTACGAGCGGGAACCACAATGAGCAGTTCTTC. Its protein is CASSTSGNHNEQFF.

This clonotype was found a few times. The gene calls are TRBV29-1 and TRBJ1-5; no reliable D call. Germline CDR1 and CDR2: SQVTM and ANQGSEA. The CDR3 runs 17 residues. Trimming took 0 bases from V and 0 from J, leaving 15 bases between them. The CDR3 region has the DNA TGCAGCGTTGAAGACTTCTCCTCGGAGGATAGCAATCAGCCCCAGCATTTT. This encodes CSVEDFSSEDSNQPQHF.

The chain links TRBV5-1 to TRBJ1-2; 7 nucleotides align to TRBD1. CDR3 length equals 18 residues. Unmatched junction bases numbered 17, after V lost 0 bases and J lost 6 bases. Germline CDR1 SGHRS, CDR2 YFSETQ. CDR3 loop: CASSLGQGQAARSNGYTF. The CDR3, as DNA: TGCGCCAGCAGCTTGGGACAGGGACAAGCGGCTAGGAGTAATGGCTACACCTTC. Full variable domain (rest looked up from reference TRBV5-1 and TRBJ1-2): KAGVTQTPRYLIKTRGQQVTLSCSPISGHRSVSWYQQTPGQGLQFLFEYFSETQRNKGNFPGRFSGRQFSNSRSEMNVSTLELGDSALYLCASSLGQGQAARSNGYTFGSGTRLTVV.

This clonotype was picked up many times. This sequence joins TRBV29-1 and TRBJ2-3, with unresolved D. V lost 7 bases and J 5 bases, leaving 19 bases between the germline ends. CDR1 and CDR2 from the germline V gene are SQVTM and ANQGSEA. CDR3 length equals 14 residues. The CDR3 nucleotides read TGCAGCGCCTCACGAGAGACCGCCGGAGATACGCAGTATTTT. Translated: CSASRETAGDTQYF.

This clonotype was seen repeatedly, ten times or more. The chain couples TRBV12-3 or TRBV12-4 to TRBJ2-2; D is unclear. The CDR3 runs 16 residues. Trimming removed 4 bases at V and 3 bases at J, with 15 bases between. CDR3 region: CASSYRSRYDTGELFF. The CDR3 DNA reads TGTGCCAGCAGTTACCGTAGCCGCTACGACACCGGGGAGCTGTTTTTT.

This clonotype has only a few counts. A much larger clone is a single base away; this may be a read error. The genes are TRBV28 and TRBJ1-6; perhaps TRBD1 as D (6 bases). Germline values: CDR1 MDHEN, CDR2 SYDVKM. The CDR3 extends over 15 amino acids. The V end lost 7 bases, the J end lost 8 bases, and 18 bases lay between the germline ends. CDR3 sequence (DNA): TGTGCCAGCACCCTTAGGGGGGCGGTATATTCACCCCTCCACTTT. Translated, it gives CASTLRGAVYSPLHF.

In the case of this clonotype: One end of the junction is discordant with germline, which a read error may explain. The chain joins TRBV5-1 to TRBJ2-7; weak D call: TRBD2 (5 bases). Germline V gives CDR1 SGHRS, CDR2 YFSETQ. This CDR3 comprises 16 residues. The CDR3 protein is CASNLAFGAGAYEQYF. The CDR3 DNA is TGCGCCAGCAACTTGGCTTTTGGTGCCGGGGCCTACGAGCAGTACTTC.

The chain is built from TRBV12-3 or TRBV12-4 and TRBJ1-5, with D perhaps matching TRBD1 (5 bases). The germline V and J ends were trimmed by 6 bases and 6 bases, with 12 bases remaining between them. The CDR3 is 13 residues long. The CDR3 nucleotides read TGTGCCAGCAGAACAGGCTGGGGTCAGCCCCAGCATTTT. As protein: CASRTGWGQPQHF.

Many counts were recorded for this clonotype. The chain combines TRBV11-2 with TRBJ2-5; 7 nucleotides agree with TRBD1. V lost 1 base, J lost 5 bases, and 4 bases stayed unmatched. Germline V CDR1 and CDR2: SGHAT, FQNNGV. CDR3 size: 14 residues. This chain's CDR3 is CASSLGDRAETQYF. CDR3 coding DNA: TGTGCCAGCAGCTTAGGTGACAGGGCCGAGACCCAGTACTTC.

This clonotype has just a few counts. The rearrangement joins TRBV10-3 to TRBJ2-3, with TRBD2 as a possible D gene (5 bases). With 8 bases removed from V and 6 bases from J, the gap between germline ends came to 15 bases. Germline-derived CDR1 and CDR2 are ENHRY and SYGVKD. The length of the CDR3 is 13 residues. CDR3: CAIGVGVDDTQYF. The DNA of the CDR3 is TGTGCCATCGGTGTGGGAGTAGACGATACGCAGTATTTT.

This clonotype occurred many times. The CDR3 loop is CASSPLGSYQPQHF. CDR3 in DNA: TGTGCCAGCAGTCCCCTTGGGTCGTATCAGCCCCAGCATTTT. The gene calls are TRBV12-3 or TRBV12-4 and TRBJ1-5; no reliable D call. This CDR3 contains 14 residues. The V end was cut by 5 bases, the J end by 5 bases, with 13 bases between.

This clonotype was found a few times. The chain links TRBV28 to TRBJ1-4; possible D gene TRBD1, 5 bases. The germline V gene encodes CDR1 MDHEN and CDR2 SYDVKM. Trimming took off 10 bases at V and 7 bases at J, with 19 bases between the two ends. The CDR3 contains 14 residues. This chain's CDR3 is CATQTGTVTEKLFF. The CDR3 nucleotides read TGTGCCACCCAGACCGGGACGGTGACTGAAAAACTGTTTTTT.

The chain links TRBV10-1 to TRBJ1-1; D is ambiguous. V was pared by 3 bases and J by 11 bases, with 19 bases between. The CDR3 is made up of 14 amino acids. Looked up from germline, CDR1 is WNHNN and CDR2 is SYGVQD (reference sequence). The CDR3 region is CASSDFPGHGLAFF. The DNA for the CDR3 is TGCGCCAGCAGTGACTTTCCGGGTCACGGATTGGCTTTCTTT.